The subject of this entry is one TCR beta chain. The sample belongs to a study of blood T cell repertoires in COVID-19. V lost 4 bases, J lost 5 bases, and 9 bases lay in between. Germline-derived CDR1 and CDR2 are SGDLS and YYNGEE. The CDR3 covers 12 residues. Per the original data handling: Estimates of nucleated cell counts were drawn from the amplification of reference gene primers. Using immunoSEQ multiplex PCR, the repertoire was profiled, and TCRdb retains in-frame clones only, with some absent. V and J calls and clone size follow that table, whereas D and trimming were derived from the DNA. The sample lists around 360,000 clones; around 87% were seen once.

The V call is TRBV9, the J call TRBJ1-1; D remains unclear. This receptor was obtained from a woman aged 25 to 39 with COVID-19, enrolled during active disease. The specimen was peripheral blood. The DNA of the CDR3 is TGTGCCAGCAGCTCGGGTTGGACTGAAGCTTTCTTT. It encodes CASSSGWTEAFF. Filled out from reference TRBV9 and TRBJ1-1, the complete variable domain reads DSGVTQTPKHLITATGQRVTLRCSPRSGDLSVYWYQQSLDQGLQFLIQYYNGEERAKGNILERFSAQQFPDLHSELNLSSLELGDSALYFCASSSGWTEAFFGQGTRLTVV.